The sequence of this T cell receptor beta chain was determined in a study of technical replicates of blood from a handful of donors. There are 13 residues in the CDR3. The germline V gene encodes CDR1 SGHRS and CDR2 YFSETQ. With 5 bases removed from V and 5 bases from J, the gap between germline ends came to 13 bases. The protocol was immunoSEQ multiplex PCR, while the TCRdb copy is restricted to in-frame clones and leaves out a portion. The sample contains under 90,000 clones, more than 95% of which appear only once. The sequenced sample was T cells isolated from PBMCs. This TCR was recovered from a human donor in good health. V and J are TRBV5-1 and TRBJ1-2, with a weak D call TRBD1 (5 bases). CDR3 in amino acids: CASSPDTVYGYTF. The CDR3 coding sequence is TGCGCCAGCAGTCCGGACACCGTTTATGGCTACACCTTC.